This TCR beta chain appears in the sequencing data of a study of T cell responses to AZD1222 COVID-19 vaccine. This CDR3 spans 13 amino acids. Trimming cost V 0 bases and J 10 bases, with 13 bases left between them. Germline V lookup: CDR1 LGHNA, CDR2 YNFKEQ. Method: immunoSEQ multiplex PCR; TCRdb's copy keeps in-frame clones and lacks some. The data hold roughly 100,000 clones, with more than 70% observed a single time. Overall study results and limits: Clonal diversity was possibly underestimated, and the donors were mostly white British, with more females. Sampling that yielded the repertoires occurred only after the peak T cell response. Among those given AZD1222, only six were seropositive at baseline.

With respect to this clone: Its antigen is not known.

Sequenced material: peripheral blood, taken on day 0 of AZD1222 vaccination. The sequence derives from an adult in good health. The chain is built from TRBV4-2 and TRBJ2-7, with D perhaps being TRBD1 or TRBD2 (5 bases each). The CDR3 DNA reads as TGTGCCAGCAGCCAAGATCTTAGGGACGGCCAGTACTTC. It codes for CASSQDLRDGQYF.